The 10 T cell receptor beta chains given below trace back to one sample, sequenced in a study of T cells expressing NK-cell markers. TCRdb re-called the 5' RACE reads; one entry per CDR3 protein, DNA not given. The specimen's table records 300,000 to 450,000 distinct CDR3 sequences. Sequencing input: blood T cells: a sorted CD56 or NKG2C T cell subset, CD4+ or CD8+ T cells, or bulk PBMC T cells (not recorded which). The source is a man between 18 and 69 years old in good health.

The chain has TRBV10-3 and TRBJ1-4; TCRdb outputs TRBD1, but without DNA this stays unchecked. Germline CDR1 ENHRY, CDR2 SYGVKD. The CDR3 covers 15 residues. The CDR3 protein is CAISAGATPNEKLFF.

This chain connects TRBV6-1 to TRBJ1-1; TCRdb names TRBD1, which stays unverified in the absence of DNA. Germline CDR1 MNHNS, CDR2 SASEGT. This CDR3 is 15 amino acids long. The CDR3 region is CASSTGTGVHTEAFF.

J is TRBJ1-6 and V is TRBV2; TCRdb's D gene call, TRBD1, goes unchecked for lack of DNA. The CDR3 sequence is 13 residues long. Germline V gives CDR1 SNHLY, CDR2 FYNNEI. The CDR3 protein is CASKGRRNSPLHF.

This chain uses TRBV27 with TRBJ2-1; the D gene TCRdb calls, TRBD1, cannot be checked with no DNA. Germline CDR1 is MNHEY and CDR2 is SMNVEV (reference sequence). The CDR3 has 19 amino acids. The CDR3 spells CASSLRGRGYQSSYNEQFF.

The chain carries TRBV20-1 and TRBJ2-7; TCRdb's D gene call, TRBD2, goes unchecked for lack of DNA. The CDR3 consists of 14 residues. The germline V gene has CDR1 DFQATT and CDR2 SNEGSKA (reference sequence). The CDR3 region is CSARKAGGSYEQYF.

The J gene is TRBJ1-6, the V gene TRBV19. CDR3 length equals 12 residues. The V gene's germline CDR1 is LNHDA and CDR2 SQIVND (reference sequence). This CDR3 is CASSIKDSPLHF. The full variable domain, completed using reference TRBV19 and TRBJ1-6, is DGGITQSPKYLFRKEGQNVTLSCEQNLNHDAMYWYRQDPGQGLRLIYYSQIVNDFQKGDIAEGYSVSREKKESFPLTVTSAQKNPTAFYLCASSIKDSPLHFGNGTRLTVT.

This chain links TRBV4-1 with TRBJ2-7; TCRdb reports TRBD1, a call that lacks DNA to check it against. Germline V gene lookup returns CDR1 MGHRA and CDR2 YSYEKL. The CDR3 sequence is 15 residues long. CDR3 residues: CASSHRTGGMYEQYF.

This chain links TRBV5-5 with TRBJ2-5; TCRdb designates TRBD1, a call that cannot be tested without DNA. The length of the CDR3 is 14 residues. Germline loops: CDR1 SGHKS, CDR2 YYEKEE (reference sequence). The CDR3 loop reads CASSLRGGRETQYF.

The CDR3 protein is CASSIGTARTPLHF. V is TRBV5-1 and J is TRBJ1-6. Germline CDR1 reads SGHRS; CDR2 reads YFSETQ. The CDR3 has 14 amino acids.

V gene TRBV7-6 combines with J gene TRBJ2-2. The germline CDR1 and CDR2 sequences are SGHVS and FNYEAQ. The CDR3 covers 15 residues. CDR3 in amino acids: CASRRSGANTGELFF.